This T cell receptor beta chain came from a study of cytomegalovirus exposure and HLA in healthy donors. The junction had 12 bases not matched to a gene; V was cut back by 8 bases and J by 2 bases. Germline V gene sequence: CDR1 MNHEY, CDR2 SVGAGI. The CDR3 runs to 15 residues. This clone came up a few times. Its antigen is currently unknown. PCR amplification relied on 60 Vbeta primers (plus 13 Jbeta primers). Data came from immunoSEQ multiplex PCR; TCRdb stores just in-frame clones and leaves some out. The table has 170,000 or so clones, around 73% seen once. Study-level points and caveats: The study flagged around 160 TCR beta chains as cytomegalovirus-associated.

Sequenced sample: PBMCs. The rearrangement links TRBV6-5 to TRBJ2-7; 7 nucleotides line up with TRBD2. The receptor's source is a man between 60 and 70 years old in good health and CMV-seronegative. This CDR3 reads CASRPRAGEPYEQYF. CDR3 bases: TGTGCCAGCCGCCCGCGCGCGGGGGAACCCTACGAGCAGTACTTC.